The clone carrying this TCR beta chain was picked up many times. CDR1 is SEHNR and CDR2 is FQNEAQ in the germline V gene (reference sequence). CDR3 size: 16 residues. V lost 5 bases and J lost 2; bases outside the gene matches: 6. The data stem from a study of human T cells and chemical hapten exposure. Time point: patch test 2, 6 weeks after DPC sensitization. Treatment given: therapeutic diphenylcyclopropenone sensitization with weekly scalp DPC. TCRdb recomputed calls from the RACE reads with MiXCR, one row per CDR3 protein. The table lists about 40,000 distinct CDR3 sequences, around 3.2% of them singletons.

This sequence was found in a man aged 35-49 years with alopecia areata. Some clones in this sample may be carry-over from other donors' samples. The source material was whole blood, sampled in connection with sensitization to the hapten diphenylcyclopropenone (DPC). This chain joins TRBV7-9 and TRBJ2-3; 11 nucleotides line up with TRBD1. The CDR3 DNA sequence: TGTGCCAGCAGCAATAGGACAGGGGGCGTCACAGATACGCAGTATTTT. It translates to CASSNRTGGVTDTQYF.